This T cell receptor (beta chain) was observed in a study of post-analysis software for immune sequencing data. Points from the study as a whole: Patients used several TRBV segments, including TRBV5-6, TRBV5-1 and TRBV20-1, more often than controls.

Concerning this clonotype: Its cognate antigen is unknown.

This CDR3 has 19 amino acids. The ends lost 4 bases at V and 7 bases at J; junction bases unmatched: 16. Germline CDR1 and CDR2: SGHRS and YFSETQ. Unique molecular identifiers were present in the TCR beta cDNA libraries. One entry per CDR3 protein results from TCRdb running MiXCR on the PCR reads. The sample yields hundreds of thousands of distinct CDR3 sequences, roughly two fifths seen once. The source of this sequence is a girl between 5 and 17 years old with multiple sclerosis. J is TRBJ2-1 and V is TRBV5-1; 14 bases agree with TRBD2. The sequenced material came from blood. CDR3 residues: CASSKGLAGGPGVGNEQFF. In DNA, the CDR3 is TGCGCCAGCAGCAAAGGACTAGCGGGGGGACCTGGGGTAGGGAATGAGCAGTTCTTC.